A selection of T cell receptor beta chains follows, all from one sample in a study of identical twins. TCRdb passed the 5' RACE reads through MiXCR, listing each CDR3 protein once. Seen here are about 690,000 distinct CDR3 sequences, 6% to 6.5% observed once, and the top ten hold 1.5% to 2%. The specimen sequenced was naive T cells sorted from blood. Every receptor here comes from a young man in good health. CDR3s include the opening cysteine and the closing phenylalanine or tryptophan. A D gene is named only where the DNA matches it firmly. Clone size is not always given. Where it is, it says once, few, many or a class for expanded clones.

V	J	size	D	DNA	CDR3
TRBV7-6	TRBJ2-2	many	NA	TGTGCCAGCAGAGGGGGGCGGTACGCGAACACCGGGGAGCTGTTTTTT	CASRGGRYANTGELFF
TRBV29-1	TRBJ2-3	many	NA	TGCAGCGTTGCCCGGGACACCATCCCAGATACGCAGTATTTT	CSVARDTIPDTQYF
TRBV25-1	TRBJ2-5	few	NA	TGTGCCAGCAGTGGGTCCTTGGGGCAAGAGACCCAGTACTTC	CASSGSLGQETQYF
TRBV11-2	TRBJ2-1	NA	TRBD2	TGTGCCAGCAGCTACGGGACTAGCGGGAGGGCAACGCAGTTCTTC	CASSYGTSGRATQFF
TRBV20-1	TRBJ2-4	NA	NA	TGCAGTGCGAACAGAGAAGTACAGTACTTC	CSANREVQYF
TRBV6-5	TRBJ1-2	NA	TRBD1	TGTGCCAGCACGTTCGGACAGGGGAACTATGGCTACACCTTC	CASTFGQGNYGYTF
TRBV6-1	TRBJ1-1	many	NA	TGTGCCAGCACTGGGATCCCTTTGGGCACTGAAGCTTTCTTT	CASTGIPLGTEAFF
TRBV4-1	TRBJ1-4	many	NA	TGCGCCAGCAGCCAAGAGAGGGGTCAGAGAGCAACTAATGAAAAACTGTTTTTT	CASSQERGQRATNEKLFF
TRBV4-3	TRBJ2-1	NA	TRBD2	TGCGCCAGCAGCCAAGTTTGGATAGCGGGAGCCTACAATGAGCAGTTCTTC	CASSQVWIAGAYNEQFF
TRBV25-1	TRBJ2-5	few	TRBD2	TGTGCCAGCAATGAAGTAGGCAGGGAGGGGGAGACCCAGTACTTC	CASNEVGREGETQYF
TRBV5-6	TRBJ2-2	few	NA	TGTGCCAGCAGCTCCCCAAGGGCGCAGAACACCGGGGAGCTGTTTTTT	CASSSPRAQNTGELFF
TRBV19	TRBJ2-7	NA	NA	TGTGCCAGTAGTATAGACGGACTATTCTCCTACGAGCAGTACTTC	CASSIDGLFSYEQYF
TRBV12-5	TRBJ2-1	many	TRBD2	TGTGCTAGTGGTTTGTCCGCGGGGGGGGCCAATGAGCAGTTCTTC	CASGLSAGGANEQFF
TRBV6-5	TRBJ2-2	many	NA	TGTGCCAGCAGTTACCGTGTGGACGCTACGGGCGGGGAGCTGTTTTTT	CASSYRVDATGGELFF
TRBV29-1	TRBJ2-4	NA	NA	TGCAGCGTTGGGGGAGTCACCGTAGACGATCTAGCCAAAAACATTCAGTACTTC	CSVGGVTVDDLAKNIQYF
TRBV5-5	TRBJ1-1	many	NA	TGTGCCAGCAGCTTGTTCATCGGCGGTGAAGCTTTCTTT	CASSLFIGGEAFF
TRBV7-2	TRBJ1-5	many	NA	TGTGCCAGCAGCTTAGCGAATGGTTTATATCAGCCCCAGCATTTT	CASSLANGLYQPQHF
TRBV5-1	TRBJ2-5	many	NA	TGCGCCAGCAGCGCGACTGCAACTCAAGAGACCCAGTACTTC	CASSATATQETQYF
TRBV14	TRBJ2-3	few	NA	TGTGCCAGCAGCCACTTTGGCACAGATACGCAGTATTTT	CASSHFGTDTQYF
TRBV28	TRBJ2-3	NA	TRBD1	TGTGCCAGCAGTTTTCGAGGGACAGGGGCCGCAGATACGCAGTATTTT	CASSFRGTGAADTQYF
TRBV11-2	TRBJ1-6	few	NA	TGTGCCAGCAGCCGTCCCGGCCAGGAAAGCTCCTATAATTCACCCCTCCACTTT	CASSRPGQESSYNSPLHF
TRBV5-1	TRBJ1-1	many	NA	TGCGCCAGCAGCCTGGGACCGGTGGGCACTGAAGCTTTCTTT	CASSLGPVGTEAFF
TRBV20-1	TRBJ2-7	many	TRBD2	TGCAGTGCCCTAGCGGGAGGGACCTACGAGCAGTACTTC	CSALAGGTYEQYF
TRBV15	TRBJ2-7	NA	TRBD2	TGTGCCACCAGCAGAGTGGCTAGCGGGACCTACGAGCAGTACTTC	CATSRVASGTYEQYF
TRBV6-2/TRBV6-3	TRBJ1-1	many	TRBD1	TGTGCCAGCAGACCTCGGACCTCGACAGGGGGGACTGAAGCTTTCTTT	CASRPRTSTGGTEAFF
TRBV11-1	TRBJ2-3	few	NA	TGTGCCAGCAGCGAATTTAAGCCGGGACACTTAACTAGCACAGATACGCAGTATTTT	CASSEFKPGHLTSTDTQYF
TRBV28	TRBJ2-7	NA	NA	TGTGCCAGCAGCTATACACTCAGCGAGCAGTACTTC	CASSYTLSEQYF
TRBV5-6	TRBJ1-6	many	NA	TGTGCCAGCAGCTTGTTTAATTCACCCCTCCACTTT	CASSLFNSPLHF
TRBV6-1	TRBJ2-1	many	TRBD2	TGTGCCAGCACCGATAGCGGGGGGACCTACAATGAGCAGTTCTTC	CASTDSGGTYNEQFF
TRBV5-1	TRBJ1-1	many	TRBD1	TGCGCCAGCAGCCCTGGACAGGGGGTCGAAGCTTTCTTT	CASSPGQGVEAFF
TRBV28	TRBJ2-7	NA	TRBD1	TGTGCCAGCACCCTGGACAGGACCTTCTACGAGCAGTACTTC	CASTLDRTFYEQYF
TRBV6-2/TRBV6-3	TRBJ2-7	few	NA	TGTGCCAGCACCCGCGTTTCCGGGGGCATGTACCCCTACGAGCAGTACTTC	CASTRVSGGMYPYEQYF
TRBV7-9	TRBJ2-3	few	TRBD1	TGTGCCAGCAGCTTACGCCAGACAGGGGCCTCCACAGATACGCAGTATTTT	CASSLRQTGASTDTQYF
TRBV7-9	TRBJ2-1	few	NA	TGTGCCAGCAGACCCGGAGGGCTAGGGCCCTACAATGAGCAGTTCTTC	CASRPGGLGPYNEQFF
TRBV5-6	TRBJ2-5	few	NA	TGTGCCAGCAGCTTGGCCCCTGGCCCCCAAGAGACCCAGTACTTC	CASSLAPGPQETQYF
TRBV19	TRBJ2-3	NA	TRBD1	TGTGCCAGTGGCGTACAGGGGTCAGATACGCAGTATTTT	CASGVQGSDTQYF
TRBV11-1	TRBJ2-1	many	TRBD2	TGTGCCAGCAGCCCCTCCCGGTTTAGCGGGATTACCTACAATGAGCAGTTCTTC	CASSPSRFSGITYNEQFF
TRBV6-5	TRBJ2-1	NA	TRBD1	TGTGCCAGCAGTTCGAACAGGGGTCCCTACAATGAGCAGTTCTTC	CASSSNRGPYNEQFF
TRBV30	TRBJ2-1	once	NA	TGTGCCTGGAGTGTACTTCAGGGTGAGCAGTTCTTC	CAWSVLQGEQFF
TRBV7-9	TRBJ2-1	NA	NA	TGTGCCAGCAGCTTCGGGAAACAGTTCTTC	CASSFGKQFF
TRBV11-3	TRBJ2-2	NA	NA	TGTGCCACCACCAACAGAAACACCGGGGAGCTGTTTTTT	CATTNRNTGELFF
TRBV7-9	TRBJ2-1	NA	TRBD1	TGTGCCAGCAGCTTGAACCTCGGGACAGGCAATGAGCAGTTCTTC	CASSLNLGTGNEQFF
TRBV5-1	TRBJ2-3	many	TRBD2	TGCGCCAGCAGCCTCCTTCTAGCGGGGGGCACAGATACGCAGTATTTT	CASSLLLAGGTDTQYF
TRBV24-1	TRBJ2-5	many	NA	TGTGCCACCAGTGATCCATCTACGGGTTGGGGGACCCAGTACTTC	CATSDPSTGWGTQYF
TRBV12-3/TRBV12-4	TRBJ2-5	many	NA	TGTGCCAGCAGTTTTTCCGGGCAAGAGACCCAGTACTTC	CASSFSGQETQYF
TRBV29-1	TRBJ2-7	many	TRBD1	TGCAGCGTTATGGACAGGGGGCGGGGGCAGTACTTC	CSVMDRGRGQYF
TRBV29-1	TRBJ1-1	NA	NA	TGCAGCGTTCTAGAGCGTGCGAACACTGAAGCTTTCTTT	CSVLERANTEAFF
TRBV6-1	TRBJ1-5	many	NA	TGTGCCAGCAGCGGGGGGGCAGGGAATCAGCCCCAGCATTTT	CASSGGAGNQPQHF